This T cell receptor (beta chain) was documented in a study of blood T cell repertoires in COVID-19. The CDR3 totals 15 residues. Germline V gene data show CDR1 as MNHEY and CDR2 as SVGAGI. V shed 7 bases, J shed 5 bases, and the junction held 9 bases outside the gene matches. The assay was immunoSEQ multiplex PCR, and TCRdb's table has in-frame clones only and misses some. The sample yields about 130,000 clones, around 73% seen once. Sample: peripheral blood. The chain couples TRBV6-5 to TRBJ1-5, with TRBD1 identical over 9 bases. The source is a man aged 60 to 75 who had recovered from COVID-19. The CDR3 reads CASTRNDRGDQPQHF. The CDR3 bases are TGTGCCAGCACCCGTAATGACAGGGGGGATCAGCCCCAGCATTTT.